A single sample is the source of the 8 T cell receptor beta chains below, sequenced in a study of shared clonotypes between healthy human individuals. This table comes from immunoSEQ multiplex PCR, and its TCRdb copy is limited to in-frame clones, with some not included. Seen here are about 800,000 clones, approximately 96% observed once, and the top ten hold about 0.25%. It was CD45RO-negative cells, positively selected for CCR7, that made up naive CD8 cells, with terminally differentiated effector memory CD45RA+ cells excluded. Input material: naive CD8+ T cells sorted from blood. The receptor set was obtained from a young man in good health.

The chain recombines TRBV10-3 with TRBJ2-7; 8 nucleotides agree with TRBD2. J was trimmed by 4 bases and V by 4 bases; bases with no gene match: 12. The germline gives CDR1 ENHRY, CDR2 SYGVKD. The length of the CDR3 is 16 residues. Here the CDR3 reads CAISGVLSGRPYEQYF. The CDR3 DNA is TGTGCCATCAGTGGGGTCCTAAGCGGGAGACCTTACGAGCAGTACTTC.

Here the CDR3 DNA reads TGTGCCAGTACGATTGGACAGGCAGTCAATCAGCCCCAGCATTTT. Encoded protein: CASTIGQAVNQPQHF. The chain recombines TRBV19 with TRBJ1-5; 7 nucleotides match TRBD1. The germline CDR1 and CDR2 sequences are LNHDA and SQIVND (reference sequence). Trimming took 7 bases from V and 3 from J; bases not matched to a gene: 9. The CDR3 covers 15 residues.

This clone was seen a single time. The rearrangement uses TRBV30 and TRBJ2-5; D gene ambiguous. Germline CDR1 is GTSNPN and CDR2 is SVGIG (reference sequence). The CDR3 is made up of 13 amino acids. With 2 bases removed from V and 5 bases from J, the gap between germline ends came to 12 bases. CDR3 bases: TGTGCCTGGAGTAAGAGTGGGGTGGAGACCCAGTACTTC. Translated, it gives CAWSKSGVETQYF.

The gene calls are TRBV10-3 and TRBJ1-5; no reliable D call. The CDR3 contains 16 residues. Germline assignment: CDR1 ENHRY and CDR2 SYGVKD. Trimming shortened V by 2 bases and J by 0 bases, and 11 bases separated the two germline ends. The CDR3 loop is CAISEGQLNSNQPQHF. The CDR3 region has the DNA TGTGCCATCAGTGAGGGGCAGTTAAATAGCAATCAGCCCCAGCATTTT.

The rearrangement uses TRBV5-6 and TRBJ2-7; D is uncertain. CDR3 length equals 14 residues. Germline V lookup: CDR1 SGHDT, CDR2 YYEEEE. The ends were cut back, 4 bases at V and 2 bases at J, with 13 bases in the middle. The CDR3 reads CASSRSGTTYEQYF. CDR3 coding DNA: TGTGCCAGCAGCCGGAGTGGAACTACCTACGAGCAGTACTTC.

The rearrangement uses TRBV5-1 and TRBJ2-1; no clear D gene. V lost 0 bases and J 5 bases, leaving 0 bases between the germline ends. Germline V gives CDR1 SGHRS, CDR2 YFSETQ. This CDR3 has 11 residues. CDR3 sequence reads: CASSLDNEQFF. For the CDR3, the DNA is TGCGCCAGCAGCTTGGACAATGAGCAGTTCTTC.

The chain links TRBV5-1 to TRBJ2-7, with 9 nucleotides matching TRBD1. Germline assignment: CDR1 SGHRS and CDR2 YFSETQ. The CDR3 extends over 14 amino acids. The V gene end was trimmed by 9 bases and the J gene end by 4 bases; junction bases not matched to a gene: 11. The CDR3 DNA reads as TGCGCCACCTCACCAGGGACAGGGCCTTACGAGCAGTACTTC. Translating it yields CATSPGTGPYEQYF.

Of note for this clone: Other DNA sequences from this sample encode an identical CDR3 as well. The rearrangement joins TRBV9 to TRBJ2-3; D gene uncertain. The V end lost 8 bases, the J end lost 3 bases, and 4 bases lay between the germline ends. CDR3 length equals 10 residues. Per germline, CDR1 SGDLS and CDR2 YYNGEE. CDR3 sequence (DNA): TGTGCCAGTGGTACAGATACGCAGTATTTT. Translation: CASGTDTQYF.